What follows describes a single T cell receptor (beta chain). The sample is drawn from a study of blood T cell repertoires in COVID-19. Overall study context: COVID-19 samples, acute and convalescent, were from the United States, Italy and Spain.

With 6 bases removed from V and 4 bases from J, the gap between germline ends came to 13 bases. The CDR3 contains 14 residues. Germline V gives CDR1 LGHDT, CDR2 YNNKEL (reference sequence). Original data processing: Reference gene primer amplification gave estimated nucleated cell counts. Measured with immunoSEQ multiplex PCR; TCRdb has only the in-frame clones, and not every one. V and J calls and clone size follow that table, whereas D and trimming were derived from the DNA. Of approximately 300,000 clones listed, over 85% are singletons. Seattle participants joined during active infection and were tracked over time.

Sample: peripheral blood. The TCR comes from a woman aged 25 to 45 with COVID-19, enrolled during active disease. This sequence joins TRBV3-1 (or the pseudogene TRBV3-2) and TRBJ1-3, with D tentatively TRBD1 (5 bases). Here the CDR3 DNA reads TGTGCCAGCAGGCAGGGTCTTTCCGGAAACACCATATATTTT. Residues: CASRQGLSGNTIYF.